The T cell receptor (beta chain) described here comes from a study of beta chain features in type 1 diabetes. Germline lookup yields CDR1 MNHEY and CDR2 SVGAGI. Between the trimmed V and J ends, which lost 0 bases and 8 bases, there was a span of 10 bases. CDR3 length: 13 amino acids. Isolated RNA was reverse transcribed in full, so expressed TCRB transcripts were sequenced. An average approximately 4 million reads came from naive, central memory and regulatory T cell samples. The assay was immunoSEQ multiplex PCR, and TCRdb's table has in-frame clones only and misses some. The sample has more than 300,000 clones, around 7.6% seen once; the top ten hold 0.44%.

The receptor was isolated from a woman aged 18 to 35 in good health. The material sequenced was central memory CD4+ T cells from blood. The chain uses TRBV6-5 and TRBJ1-1; no reliable D call. CDR3 coding DNA: TGTGCCAGCAGTTACTCGATAATGGCCGAAGCTTTCTTT. Its translation is CASSYSIMAEAFF.